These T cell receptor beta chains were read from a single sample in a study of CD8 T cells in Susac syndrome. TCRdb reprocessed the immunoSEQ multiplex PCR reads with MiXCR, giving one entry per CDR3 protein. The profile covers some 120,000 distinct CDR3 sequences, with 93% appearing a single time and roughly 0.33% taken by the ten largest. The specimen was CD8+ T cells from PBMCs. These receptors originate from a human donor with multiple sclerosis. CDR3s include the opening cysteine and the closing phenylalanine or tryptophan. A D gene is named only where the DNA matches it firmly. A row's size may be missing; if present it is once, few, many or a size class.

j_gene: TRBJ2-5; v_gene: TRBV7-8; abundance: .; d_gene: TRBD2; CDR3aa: CASVSGGPYNEETQYF; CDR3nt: TGTGCCAGTGTTAGCGGGGGCCCTTATAACGAAGAGACCCAGTACTTC
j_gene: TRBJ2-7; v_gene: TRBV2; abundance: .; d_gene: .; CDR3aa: CASRASYEQYF; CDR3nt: TGTGCCAGCAGGGCCTCCTACGAGCAGTACTTC
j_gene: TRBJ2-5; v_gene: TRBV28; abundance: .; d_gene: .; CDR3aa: CASLPLTGGETQYF; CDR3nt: TGTGCCAGTCTGCCGCTGACAGGAGGGGAGACCCAGTACTTC
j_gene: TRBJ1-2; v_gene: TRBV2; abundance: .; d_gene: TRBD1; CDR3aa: CASSESGDSNYGYTF; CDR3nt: TGTGCCAGCAGTGAATCTGGGGACAGCAACTATGGCTACACCTTC
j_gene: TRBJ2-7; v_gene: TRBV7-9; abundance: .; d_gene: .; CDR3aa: CASGPLVDEQYF; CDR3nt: TGTGCCAGCGGACCCCTTGTCGACGAGCAGTACTTC
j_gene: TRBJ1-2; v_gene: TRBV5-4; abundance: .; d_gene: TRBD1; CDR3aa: CASSFDRAGYGYTF; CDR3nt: TGTGCCAGCAGCTTCGACAGGGCCGGCTATGGCTACACCTTC
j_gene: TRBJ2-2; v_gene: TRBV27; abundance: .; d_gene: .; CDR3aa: CASSLYGRPFGELFF; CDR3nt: TGTGCCAGCAGTTTATACGGGCGTCCGTTCGGGGAGCTGTTTTTT
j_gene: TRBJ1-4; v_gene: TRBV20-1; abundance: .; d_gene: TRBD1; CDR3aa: CSAASDRAGGEKLFF; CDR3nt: TGCAGTGCCGCAAGCGACAGGGCAGGCGGTGAAAAACTGTTTTTT
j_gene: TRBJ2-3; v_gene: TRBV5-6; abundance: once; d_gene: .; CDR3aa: CASSLAGYPDTQYF; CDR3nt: TGTGCCAGCAGCTTGGCAGGGTACCCCGATACGCAGTATTTT
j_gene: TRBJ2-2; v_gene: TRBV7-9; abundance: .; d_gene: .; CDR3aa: CASSSGDRSDNTGELFF; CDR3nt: TGTGCCAGCAGCTCCGGAGACCGTTCGGATAACACCGGGGAGCTGTTTTTT
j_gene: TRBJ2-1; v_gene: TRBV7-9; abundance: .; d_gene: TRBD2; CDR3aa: CASSPREVHNEQFF; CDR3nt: TGTGCCAGCAGCCCCCGGGAGGTTCACAATGAGCAGTTCTTC
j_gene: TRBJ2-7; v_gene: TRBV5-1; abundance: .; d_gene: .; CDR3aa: CASSLDYEQYF; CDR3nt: TGCGCCAGCAGCTTGGACTACGAGCAGTACTTC
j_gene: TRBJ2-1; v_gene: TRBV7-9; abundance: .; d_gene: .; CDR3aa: CASSSPGGSFYNEQFF; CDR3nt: TGTGCCAGCAGCTCGCCAGGTGGCTCATTCTACAATGAGCAGTTCTTC
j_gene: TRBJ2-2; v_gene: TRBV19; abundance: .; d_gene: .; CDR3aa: CASSIRLDAGELFF; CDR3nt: TGTGCCAGTAGCATCCGACTAGACGCCGGGGAGCTGTTTTTT
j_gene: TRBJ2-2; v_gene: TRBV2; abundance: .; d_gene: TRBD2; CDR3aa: CASSEAGSTSIRTGELFF; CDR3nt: TGTGCCAGCAGTGAAGCAGGGTCGACTAGCATCCGAACCGGGGAGCTGTTTTTT
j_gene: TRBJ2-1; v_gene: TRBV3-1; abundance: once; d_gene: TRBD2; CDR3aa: CASSQGTRSANEQFF; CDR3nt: TGTGCCAGCAGCCAAGGGACTAGAAGCGCCAATGAGCAGTTCTTC
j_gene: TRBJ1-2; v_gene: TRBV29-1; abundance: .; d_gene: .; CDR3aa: CSVQTPGLPGGGYTF; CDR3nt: TGCAGCGTCCAAACTCCAGGGTTACCCGGCGGTGGCTACACCTTC
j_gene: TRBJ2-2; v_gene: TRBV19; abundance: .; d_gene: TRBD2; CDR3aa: CASSLAGANTGELFF; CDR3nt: TGTGCCAGTAGTTTGGCGGGAGCGAACACCGGGGAGCTGTTTTTT
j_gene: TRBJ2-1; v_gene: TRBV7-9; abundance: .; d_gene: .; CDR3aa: CASSLGLSEQFF; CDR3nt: TGTGCCAGCAGCTTAGGGCTGTCTGAGCAGTTCTTC
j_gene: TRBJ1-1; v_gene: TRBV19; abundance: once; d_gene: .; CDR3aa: CASSIRGNTEAFF; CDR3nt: TGTGCCAGTAGTATCCGTGGTAACACTGAAGCTTTCTTT
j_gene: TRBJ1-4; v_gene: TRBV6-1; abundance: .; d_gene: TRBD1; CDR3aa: CASSPRGQGKPNEKLFF; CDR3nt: TGTGCCAGCAGTCCCCGCGGACAGGGAAAGCCTAATGAAAAACTGTTTTTT
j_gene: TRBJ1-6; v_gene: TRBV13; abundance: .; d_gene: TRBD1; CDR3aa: CASSLARTGGRNSPLHF; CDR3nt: TGTGCCAGCAGCTTAGCTCGGACAGGGGGCCGGAATTCACCCCTCCACTTT
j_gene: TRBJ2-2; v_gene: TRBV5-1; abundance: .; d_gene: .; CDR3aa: CASSSTESNPELFF; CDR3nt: TGCGCCAGCAGCTCGACAGAGTCCAACCCGGAGCTGTTTTTT
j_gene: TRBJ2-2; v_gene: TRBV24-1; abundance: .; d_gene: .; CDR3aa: CATSDTRVEGLFF; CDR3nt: TGTGCCACCAGTGATACCCGGGTCGAAGGGCTGTTTTTT
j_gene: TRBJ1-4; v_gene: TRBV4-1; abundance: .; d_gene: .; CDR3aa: CASSQAFLGVNEKLFF; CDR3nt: TGCGCCAGCAGCCAAGCGTTTCTAGGGGTTAATGAAAAACTGTTTTTT